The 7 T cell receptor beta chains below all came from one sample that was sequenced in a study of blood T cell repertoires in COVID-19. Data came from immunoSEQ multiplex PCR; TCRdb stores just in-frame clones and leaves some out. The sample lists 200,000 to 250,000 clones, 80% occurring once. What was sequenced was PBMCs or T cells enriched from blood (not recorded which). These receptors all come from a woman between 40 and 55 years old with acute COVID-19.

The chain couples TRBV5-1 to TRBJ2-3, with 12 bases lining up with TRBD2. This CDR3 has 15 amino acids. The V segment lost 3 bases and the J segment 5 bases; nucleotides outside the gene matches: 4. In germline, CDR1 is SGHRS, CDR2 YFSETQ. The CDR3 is CASSSLAGGQDTQYF. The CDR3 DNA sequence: TGCGCCAGCAGCTCGCTAGCGGGAGGGCAAGATACGCAGTATTTT.

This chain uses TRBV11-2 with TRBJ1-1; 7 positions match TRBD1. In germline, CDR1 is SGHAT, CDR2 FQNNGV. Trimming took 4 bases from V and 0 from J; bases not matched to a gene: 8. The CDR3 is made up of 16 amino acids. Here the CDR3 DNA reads TGTGCCAGCAGCTCGCCCGCGGGACAGATGAACACTGAAGCTTTCTTT. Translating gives CASSSPAGQMNTEAFF.

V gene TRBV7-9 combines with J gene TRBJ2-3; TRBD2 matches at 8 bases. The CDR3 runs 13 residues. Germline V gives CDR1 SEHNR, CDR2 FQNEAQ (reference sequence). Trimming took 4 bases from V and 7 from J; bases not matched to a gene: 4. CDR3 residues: CASSYGGGNTQYF. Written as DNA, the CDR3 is TGTGCCAGCAGCTACGGGGGGGGAAATACGCAGTATTTT.

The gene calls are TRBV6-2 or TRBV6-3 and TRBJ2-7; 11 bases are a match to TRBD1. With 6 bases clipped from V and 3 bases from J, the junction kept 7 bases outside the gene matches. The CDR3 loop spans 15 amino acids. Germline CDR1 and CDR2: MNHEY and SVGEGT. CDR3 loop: CASSSPGTGGYEQYF. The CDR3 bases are TGTGCCAGCAGCTCTCCCGGGACAGGGGGCTACGAGCAGTACTTC.

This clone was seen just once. CDR3 sequence (DNA): TGTGCCAGTAGTATGAACAGGGTGCAGCAGCCCCAGCATTTT. This gives the protein CASSMNRVQQPQHF. V usage is TRBV19 and J usage is TRBJ1-5, with D perhaps matching TRBD1 (6 bases). The germline V gene has CDR1 LNHDA and CDR2 SQIVND (reference sequence). This CDR3 region has 14 residues. V was shortened by 3 bases and J by 7 bases, with 13 bases between the two germline ends.

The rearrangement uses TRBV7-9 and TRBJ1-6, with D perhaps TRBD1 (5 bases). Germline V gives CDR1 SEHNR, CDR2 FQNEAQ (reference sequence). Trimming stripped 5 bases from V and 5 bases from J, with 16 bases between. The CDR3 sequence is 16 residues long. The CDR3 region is CASSTDSLINNSPLHF. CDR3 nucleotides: TGTGCCAGCAGCACCGACAGTCTAATAAATAATTCACCCCTCCACTTT.

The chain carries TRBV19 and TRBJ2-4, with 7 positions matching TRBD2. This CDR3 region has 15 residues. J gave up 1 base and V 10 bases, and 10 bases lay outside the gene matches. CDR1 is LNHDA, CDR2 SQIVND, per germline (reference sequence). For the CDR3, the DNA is TGTGCCACGACTGGGGGGGACGGGGCCAAAAACATTCAGTACTTC. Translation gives CATTGGDGAKNIQYF.